One and the same sample provided the 9 T cell receptor beta chains below, sequenced in a study of CD8+CD57+ T cells in acquired aplastic anemia. Those patients picked for sequencing had displayed CD8+CD57+ cell expansion on flow cytometry. Template material for TCR beta VDJ and CDR3 profiling consisted of genomic DNA. Each CDR3 protein is one row after TCRdb ran MiXCR on the reads. The sample lists roughly 150,000 distinct CDR3 sequences, less than 50% seen once, with 3.2% in the top ten. Input material: sorted CD4+, CD8+, or CD8+CD57+ T cells (not recorded which) from PBMCs. The receptors shown here come from a human donor with aplastic anemia.

This clonotype was detected ten times or more. The V and J genes are TRBV9 and TRBJ2-2; maybe TRBD1 (5 bases). The germline CDR1 and CDR2 sequences are SGDLS and YYNGEE. V dropped 3 bases and J dropped 3 bases, with 12 bases sitting between them. This CDR3 is built from 15 residues. Here the CDR3 DNA reads TGTGCCAGCAGCGCCAGGGTTTGGGACACCGGGGAGCTGTTTTTT. Translation: CASSARVWDTGELFF.

The chain is built from TRBV18 and TRBJ1-2, with a possible D match to TRBD1 (5 bases). V was pared by 4 bases and J by 5 bases, with 17 bases between. This CDR3 is built from 15 residues. Germline V gives CDR1 KGHSH, CDR2 LQKENI. CDR3 amino acids: CASSLRADSLYGYTF. The CDR3 region has the DNA TGTGCCAGCTCACTAAGGGCCGACAGCCTATATGGCTACACCTTC.

The chain recombines TRBV10-3 with TRBJ2-7; D uncertain. Per germline, CDR1 ENHRY and CDR2 SYGVKD. Trimming shortened V by 3 bases and J by 7 bases, and 10 bases separated the two germline ends. The CDR3 length is 12 residues. CDR3 DNA: TGTGCCATCAGTGAAGGGAACAATGAGCAGTACGTC. It specifies CAISEGNNEQYV.

The table lists this clonotype with a few counts. The rearrangement uses TRBV2 and TRBJ2-7, with 9 bases fitting TRBD1. The CDR3 has 15 residues. V trimming: 3 bases; J trimming: 0 bases; junction bases outside the gene matches: 3. Per germline, CDR1 SNHLY and CDR2 FYNNEI. CDR3 loop: CASSEGTGSSYEQYF. In DNA, the CDR3 is TGTGCCAGCAGTGAGGGGACAGGGAGCTCCTACGAGCAGTACTTC.

V gene TRBV20-1 combines with J gene TRBJ1-6, with 8 bases that match TRBD1. This CDR3 is built from 13 residues. With V trimmed by 6 bases and J by 7 bases, 5 bases remained unmatched. Germline V gene lookup returns CDR1 DFQATT and CDR2 SNEGSKA (reference sequence). The CDR3 is CSAFGQGNSPLHF. DNA for the CDR3: TGCAGTGCATTCGGACAGGGCAATTCACCCCTCCACTTT.

This clonotype was detected a few times. The chain links TRBV5-4 to TRBJ2-5; 7 bases map to TRBD2. V was clipped by 3 bases and J by 1 base; unmatched bases: 6. This CDR3 contains 15 residues. Germline loops: CDR1 SGHNT, CDR2 YYREEE (reference sequence). The CDR3 is CASSYPGLLQETQYF. The CDR3 coding sequence is TGTGCCAGCAGCTATCCGGGACTACTCCAAGAGACCCAGTACTTC.

This chain connects TRBV15 to TRBJ2-1; TRBD2 aligns across 8 bases. After removal of 0 bases from V and 8 bases from J, the junction contained 6 bases not matched to a gene. The CDR3 consists of 15 residues. CDR1 and CDR2 (germline): LNHNV, YYDKDF (reference sequence). The DNA of the CDR3 is TGTGCCACCAGCAGAGACGGGGGGGTATTATATGAGCAGTTCTTC. This gives the protein CATSRDGGVLYEQFF.

This chain connects TRBV29-1 to TRBJ2-7, with D uncertain. CDR1 is SQVTM, CDR2 ANQGSEA, per germline. V was pared by 4 bases and J by 0 bases, with 10 bases between. The CDR3 consists of 13 residues. This CDR3 reads CSVVFPISYEQYF. CDR3 nucleotides: TGCAGCGTTGTTTTCCCCATCTCCTACGAGCAGTACTTC.

This clonotype was seen repeatedly, ten times or more. This chain links TRBV19 with TRBJ1-6; 10 nucleotides agree with TRBD1. The CDR3 has 17 residues. Germline V gene data show CDR1 as LNHDA and CDR2 as SQIVND (reference sequence). V shed 6 bases, J shed 9 bases, and the junction held 14 bases outside the gene matches. DNA for the CDR3: TGTGCCAGTAGAGGGACAGGGGACACTGCCCGGGGTTCACCCCTCCACTTT. Its translation: CASRGTGDTARGSPLHF.